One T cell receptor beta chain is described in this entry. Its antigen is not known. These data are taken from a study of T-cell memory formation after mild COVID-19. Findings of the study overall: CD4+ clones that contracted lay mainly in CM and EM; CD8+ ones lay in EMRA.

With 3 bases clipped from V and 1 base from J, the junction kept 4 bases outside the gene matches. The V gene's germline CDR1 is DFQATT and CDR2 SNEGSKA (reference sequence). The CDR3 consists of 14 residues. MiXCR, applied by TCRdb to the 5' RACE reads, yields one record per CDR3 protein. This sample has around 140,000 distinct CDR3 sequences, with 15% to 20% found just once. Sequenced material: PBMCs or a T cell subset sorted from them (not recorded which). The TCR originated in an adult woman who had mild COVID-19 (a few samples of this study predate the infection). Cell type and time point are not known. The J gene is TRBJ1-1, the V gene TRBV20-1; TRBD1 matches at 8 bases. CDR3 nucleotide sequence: TGCAGTGCTAGGGGGGGGACAGGGAACACTGAAGCTTTCTTT. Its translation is CSARGGTGNTEAFF.